The following is a T cell receptor (beta chain) sequence with its context. Its target is unknown. This sample was taken from a study of cytomegalovirus exposure and HLA in healthy donors. The J segment lost 4 bases and the V segment lost 5 bases, leaving 9 bases of the junction unmatched. The CDR3 has 17 residues. Germline V gives CDR1 SGHAT, CDR2 FQNNGV. In the PCR, 60 Vbeta and 13 Jbeta primers were used. Sequencing was performed with immunoSEQ multiplex PCR; in TCRdb, only in-frame clones are kept and a portion is missing. Of about 160,000 clones detected, over 60% appear once; the ten largest clones hold more than 0.75%. Study outcomes and limitations: Solely CMV serostatus was available to characterize immune exposure. Most TCR sequences showed up rarely, but some public TCRs showed up in many donors. A later analysis linked a missense variant in DCLRE1C to the trimming of TCR beta V and J genes. Association with HLA alleles at 0.05 false discovery rate was found for 15,000 or so TCR beta sequences in a later analysis.

The genes are TRBV11-2 and TRBJ2-1, with 12 bases identical to TRBD2. Source material: PBMCs. The TCR comes from a woman aged 45 to 65 in good health and CMV-seropositive. The CDR3 sequence: CASSLLTSGSYYNEQFF. CDR3 coding DNA: TGTGCCAGCAGCCTCTTGACTAGCGGGAGTTATTACAATGAGCAGTTCTTC.